A selection of T cell receptor beta chains follows, all from one sample in a study of identical twins. TCRdb used MiXCR to reprocess the 5' RACE reads, holding one entry per CDR3 protein. Among about 720,000 distinct CDR3 sequences, roughly 18% were seen once, and the ten largest hold roughly 13%. These data also featured in a second study, about T cells expressing NK-cell markers.

Sequences were obtained from PBMCs. These receptors all come from a woman younger than 30 in good health. Each CDR3 is given with its conserved first and last residue. Each record gives: CDR3 length, V gene, clone size, CDR3 protein. A clone size is listed for some rows: how often the clone was seen (once, few, many), or a class if it is expanded.

14,TRBV12-3/TRBV12-4,many,CASSRIQAYNEQFF
16,TRBV27,many,CASNPRTSGGDNEQFF
17,TRBV6-5,few,CASSYLLSAVLPEKLFF
13,TRBV5-6,few,CASRSDKNTEAFF
18,TRBV20-1,few,CSARTPPECREVTYEQYF
16,TRBV6-1,few,CASMRTSGRAEETQYF
16,TRBV5-1,NA,CASSLRTGTQNTEAFF
15,TRBV9,NA,CASSVGREITYEQYF
18,TRBV6-2/TRBV6-3,many,CASSSASTSGSSYNEQFF
15,TRBV5-1,NA,CASSLVGTDQETQYF
16,TRBV7-2,NA,CASSLALVRSSYEQYF
20,TRBV6-2/TRBV6-3,NA,CASSYSASGRGLVAKNIQYF
13,TRBV6-1,few,CASRIAGAPEQYF
12,TRBV6-5,NA,CASSSDSNEQFF
13,TRBV29-1,few,CSVIAGGDDTQYF
16,TRBV25-1,few,CASSEGSLAAVGTQYF
17,TRBV6-5,NA,CASSYSGGMVGTGELFF
18,TRBV12-3/TRBV12-4,NA,CATLTLRDINSGANVLTF
16,TRBV11-2,NA,CASSLVRAGGQETQYF
15,TRBV20-1,NA,CSARGSGMGFTEQFF
13,TRBV6-2/TRBV6-3,few,CASTILPRDTQYF
18,TRBV7-6,NA,CASSLAAGQGSNTGELFF
13,TRBV20-1,few,CSAREGLAGELFF
14,TRBV27,few,CASSDRANTGELFF
14,TRBV7-9,few,CASSNRTLAGELFF
16,TRBV5-1,NA,CASSLPRLGPSYEQYF
13,TRBV5-1,few,CASSQTGLTEAFF
15,TRBV6-1,few,CASSRTGHSTDTQYF
10,TRBV29-1,NA,CSVGSHEQFF
17,TRBV10-1,NA,CASSEEAARGSYNEQFF